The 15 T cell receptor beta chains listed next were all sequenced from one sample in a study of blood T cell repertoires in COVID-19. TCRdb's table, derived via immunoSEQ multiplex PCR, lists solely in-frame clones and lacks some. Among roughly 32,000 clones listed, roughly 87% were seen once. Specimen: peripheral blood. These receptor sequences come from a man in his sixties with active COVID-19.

The CDR3 region has the DNA TGTGCCTGGAGCCAGGGACTAGCGGGTGCCACAGATACGCAGTATTTT. Protein sequence: CAWSQGLAGATDTQYF. The V and J genes are TRBV30 and TRBJ2-3; the match to TRBD2 covers 12 bases. Germline V lookup: CDR1 GTSNPN, CDR2 SVGIG (reference sequence). V trimming: 3 bases; J trimming: 2 bases; junction bases outside the gene matches: 6. The CDR3 sequence is 16 residues long. The complete variable domain, with remaining parts taken from reference TRBV30 and TRBJ2-3, reads SQTIHQWPATLVQPVGSPLSLECTVEGTSNPNLYWYRQAAGRGLQLLFYSVGIGQISSEVPQNLSASRPQDRQFILSSKKLLLSDSGFYLCAWSQGLAGATDTQYFGPGTRLTVL.

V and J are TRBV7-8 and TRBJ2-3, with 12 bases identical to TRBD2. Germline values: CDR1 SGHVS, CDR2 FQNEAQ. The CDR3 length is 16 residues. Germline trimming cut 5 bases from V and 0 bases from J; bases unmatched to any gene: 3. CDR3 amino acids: CASSPLAGGSTDTQYF. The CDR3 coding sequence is TGTGCCAGCAGCCCCCTAGCGGGAGGGAGCACAGATACGCAGTATTTT.

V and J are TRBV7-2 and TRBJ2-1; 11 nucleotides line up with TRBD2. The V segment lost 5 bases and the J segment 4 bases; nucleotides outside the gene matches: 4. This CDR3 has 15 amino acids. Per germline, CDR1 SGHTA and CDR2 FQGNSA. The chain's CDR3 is CASSPTSGGYNEQFF. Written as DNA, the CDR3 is TGTGCCAGCAGCCCTACTAGCGGGGGTTACAATGAGCAGTTCTTC. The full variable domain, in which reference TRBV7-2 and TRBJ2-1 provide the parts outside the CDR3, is GAGVSQSPSNKVTEKGKDVELRCDPISGHTALYWYRQSLGQGLEFLIYFQGNSAPDKSGLPSDRFSAERTGGSVSTLTIQRTQQEDSAVYLCASSPTSGGYNEQFFGPGTRLTVL.

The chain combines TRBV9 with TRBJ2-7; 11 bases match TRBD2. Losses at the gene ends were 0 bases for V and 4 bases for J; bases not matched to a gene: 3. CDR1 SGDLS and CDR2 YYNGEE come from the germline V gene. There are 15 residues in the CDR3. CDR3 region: CASSVELAGEYEQYF. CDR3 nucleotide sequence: TGTGCCAGCAGCGTAGAACTAGCGGGAGAATACGAGCAGTACTTC.

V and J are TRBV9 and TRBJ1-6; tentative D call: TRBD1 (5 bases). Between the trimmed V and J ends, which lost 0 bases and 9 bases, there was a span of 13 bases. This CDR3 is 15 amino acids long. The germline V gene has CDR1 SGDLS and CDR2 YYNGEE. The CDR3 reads CASSVGSGDRSPLHF. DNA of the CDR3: TGTGCCAGCAGCGTAGGATCGGGGGACCGTTCACCCCTCCACTTT.

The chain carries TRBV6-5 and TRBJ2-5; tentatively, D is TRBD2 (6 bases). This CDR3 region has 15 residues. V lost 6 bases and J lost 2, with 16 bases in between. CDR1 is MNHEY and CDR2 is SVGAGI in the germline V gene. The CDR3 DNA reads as TGTGCCAGCAGGGAGGTGGGGGGTCGGCAAGAGACCCAGTACTTC. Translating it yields CASREVGGRQETQYF.

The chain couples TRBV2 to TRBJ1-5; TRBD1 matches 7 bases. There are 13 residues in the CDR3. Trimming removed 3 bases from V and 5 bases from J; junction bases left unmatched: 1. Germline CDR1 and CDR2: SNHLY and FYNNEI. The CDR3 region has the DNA TGTGCCAGCAGTGACAGGGGGTATCAGCCCCAGCATTTT. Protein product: CASSDRGYQPQHF. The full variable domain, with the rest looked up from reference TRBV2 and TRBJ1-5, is EPEVTQTPSHQVTQMGQEVILRCVPISNHLYFYWYRQILGQKVEFLVSFYNNEISEKSEIFDDQFSVERPDGSNFTLKIRSTKLEDSAMYFCASSDRGYQPQHFGDGTRLSIL.

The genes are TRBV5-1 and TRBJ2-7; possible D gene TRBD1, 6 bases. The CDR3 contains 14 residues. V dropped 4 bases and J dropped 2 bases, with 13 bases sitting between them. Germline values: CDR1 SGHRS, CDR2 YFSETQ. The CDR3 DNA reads TGCGCCAGCAGCCCAGACAGGCCTCCCTACGAGCAGTACTTC. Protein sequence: CASSPDRPPYEQYF.

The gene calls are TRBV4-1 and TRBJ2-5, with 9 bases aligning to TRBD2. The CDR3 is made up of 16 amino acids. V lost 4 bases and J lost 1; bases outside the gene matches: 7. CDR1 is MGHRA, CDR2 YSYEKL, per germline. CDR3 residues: CASSRPGLAVQETQYF. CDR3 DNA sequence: TGCGCCAGCAGCCGCCCGGGACTAGCAGTCCAAGAGACCCAGTACTTC.

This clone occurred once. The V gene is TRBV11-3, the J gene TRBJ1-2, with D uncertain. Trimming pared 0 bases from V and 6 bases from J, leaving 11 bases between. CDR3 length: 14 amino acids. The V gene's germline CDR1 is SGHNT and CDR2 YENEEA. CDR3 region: CASSLDLDNHGYTF. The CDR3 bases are TGTGCCAGCAGCTTAGATCTCGACAACCATGGCTACACCTTC.

The CDR3 is CASSLSRSQDYPYEQYF. In DNA form, the CDR3 reads TGTGCCAGCAGTTTATCCCGGTCTCAGGACTACCCCTACGAGCAGTACTTC. V gene TRBV27 combines with J gene TRBJ2-7; tentative D call: TRBD2 (6 bases). The germline CDR1 and CDR2 sequences are MNHEY and SMNVEV (reference sequence). The V gene lost 0 bases and the J gene lost 2 bases, with 17 bases spanning the gap. The CDR3 is 17 residues long.

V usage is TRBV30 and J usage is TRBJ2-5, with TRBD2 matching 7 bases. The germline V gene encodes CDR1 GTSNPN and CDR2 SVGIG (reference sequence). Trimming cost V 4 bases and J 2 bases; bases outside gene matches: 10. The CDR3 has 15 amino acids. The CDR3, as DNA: TGTGCCTGGACTGGACTAGGGTCGGGACAAGAGACCCAGTACTTC. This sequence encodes CAWTGLGSGQETQYF.

In DNA form, the CDR3 reads TGTGCCAGCTCACCGGGCCCCGGGACAGGGGGCGCGGAGCAGTACTTC. It yields the protein CASSPGPGTGGAEQYF. This chain links TRBV18 with TRBJ2-7, with 12 bases fitting TRBD1. The CDR3 has 16 amino acids. The germline V gene has CDR1 KGHSH and CDR2 LQKENI. With 3 bases clipped from V and 7 bases from J, the junction kept 10 bases outside the gene matches.

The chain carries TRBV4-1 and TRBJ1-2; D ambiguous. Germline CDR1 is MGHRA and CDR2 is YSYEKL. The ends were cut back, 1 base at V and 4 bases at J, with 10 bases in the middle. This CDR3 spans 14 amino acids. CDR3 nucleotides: TGCGCCAGCAGCCAAGCCGCGGCTAGCTATGGCTACACCTTC. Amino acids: CASSQAAASYGYTF.

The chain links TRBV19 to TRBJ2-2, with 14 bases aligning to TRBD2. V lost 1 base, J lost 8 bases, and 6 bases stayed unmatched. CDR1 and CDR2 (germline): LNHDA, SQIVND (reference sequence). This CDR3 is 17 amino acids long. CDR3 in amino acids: CASSIALGLAGVGELFF. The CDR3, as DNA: TGTGCCAGTAGTATAGCCCTGGGACTAGCGGGAGTGGGGGAGCTGTTTTTT.